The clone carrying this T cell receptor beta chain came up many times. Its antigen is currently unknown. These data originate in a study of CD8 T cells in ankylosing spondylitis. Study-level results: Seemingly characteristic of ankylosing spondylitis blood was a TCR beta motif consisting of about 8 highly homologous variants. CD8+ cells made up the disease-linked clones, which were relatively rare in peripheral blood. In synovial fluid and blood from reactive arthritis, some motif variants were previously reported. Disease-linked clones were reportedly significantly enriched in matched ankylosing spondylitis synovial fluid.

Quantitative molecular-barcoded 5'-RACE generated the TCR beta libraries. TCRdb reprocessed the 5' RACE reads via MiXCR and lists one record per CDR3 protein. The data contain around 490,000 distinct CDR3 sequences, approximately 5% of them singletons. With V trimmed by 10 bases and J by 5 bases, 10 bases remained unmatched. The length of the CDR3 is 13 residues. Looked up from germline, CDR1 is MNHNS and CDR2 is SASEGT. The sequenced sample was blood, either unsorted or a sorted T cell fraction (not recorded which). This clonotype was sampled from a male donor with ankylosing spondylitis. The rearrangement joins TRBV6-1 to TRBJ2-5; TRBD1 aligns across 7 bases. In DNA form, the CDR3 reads TGTGCCACCCAAAACAGGGGACGGGAGACCCAGTACTTC. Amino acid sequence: CATQNRGRETQYF.